This is a list of T cell receptor beta chains from one sample in a study of technical replicates of blood from a handful of donors. Repertoires were generated with immunoSEQ multiplex PCR, while TCRdb's copy carries only in-frame clones and drops some. This table has nearly 80,000 clones, around 90% appearing once. The sequencing sample was made of T cells isolated from PBMCs. The origin of the receptors is a human donor in good health. The CDR3 runs from the conserved cysteine through the conserved F or W. A D gene is named only where the DNA matches it firmly. Rows give clone size only sometimes, using once, few, many, or a class for an expanded clone.

abundance: .
len: 14
d_gene: TRBD1
j_gene: TRBJ1-2
v_gene: TRBV28
CDR3aa: CASSPPGQGYGYTF
CDR3nt: TGTGCCAGCAGTCCCCCCGGACAGGGGTATGGCTACACCTTC

abundance: once
len: 16
d_gene: TRBD1
j_gene: TRBJ2-7
v_gene: TRBV5-1
CDR3aa: CASSWGPGQASYEQYF
CDR3nt: TGCGCCAGCAGCTGGGGTCCGGGACAGGCCTCCTACGAGCAGTACTTC

abundance: once
len: 13
d_gene: .
j_gene: TRBJ2-7
v_gene: TRBV18
CDR3aa: CASSPVHAYEQYF
CDR3nt: TGTGCCAGCTCACCTGTCCATGCCTACGAGCAGTACTTC

abundance: once
len: 15
d_gene: .
j_gene: TRBJ2-1
v_gene: TRBV29-1
CDR3aa: CSVDDHLSGYNEQFF
CDR3nt: TGCAGCGTTGACGACCATCTTAGCGGCTACAATGAGCAGTTCTTC

abundance: .
len: 15
d_gene: TRBD1
j_gene: TRBJ1-4
v_gene: TRBV5-1
CDR3aa: CASSPGTGINEKLFF
CDR3nt: TGCGCCAGCAGCCCCGGGACAGGAATTAATGAAAAACTGTTTTTT

abundance: .
len: 17
d_gene: TRBD2
j_gene: TRBJ2-3
v_gene: TRBV13
CDR3aa: CASSSYLREGLSDTQYF
CDR3nt: TGTGCCAGCAGCTCCTACCTTCGGGAGGGGCTGTCAGATACGCAGTATTTT

abundance: .
len: 14
d_gene: .
j_gene: TRBJ1-2
v_gene: TRBV7-8
CDR3aa: CASSLGPGVYGYTF
CDR3nt: TGTGCCAGCAGCTTAGGTCCAGGCGTTTATGGCTACACCTTC

abundance: .
len: 13
d_gene: TRBD1
j_gene: TRBJ1-1
v_gene: TRBV5-4
CDR3aa: CASSRQGNTEAFF
CDR3nt: TGTGCCAGCAGCCGACAGGGGAACACTGAAGCTTTCTTT

abundance: .
len: 14
d_gene: .
j_gene: TRBJ2-5
v_gene: TRBV6-5
CDR3aa: CASRLVLQGETQYF
CDR3nt: TGTGCCAGCAGGCTAGTGCTTCAGGGGGAGACCCAGTACTTC

abundance: .
len: 13
d_gene: TRBD1
j_gene: TRBJ1-1
v_gene: TRBV9
CDR3aa: CASSPSGGTEAFF
CDR3nt: TGTGCCAGCAGCCCTTCAGGGGGGACTGAAGCTTTCTTT

abundance: .
len: 12
d_gene: .
j_gene: TRBJ1-4
v_gene: TRBV7-6
CDR3aa: CASSLGEEKLFF
CDR3nt: TGTGCCAGCAGCTTGGGAGAGGAAAAACTGTTTTTT

abundance: .
len: 14
d_gene: .
j_gene: TRBJ2-6
v_gene: TRBV29-1
CDR3aa: CSGLTSSGANVLTF
CDR3nt: TGCAGCGGCCTAACTAGCTCGGGGGCCAACGTCCTGACTTTC

abundance: .
len: 13
d_gene: .
j_gene: TRBJ2-7
v_gene: TRBV5-1
CDR3aa: CASRRTDNYEQYF
CDR3nt: TGCGCCAGCAGGAGGACGGACAACTACGAGCAGTACTTC

abundance: .
len: 15
d_gene: TRBD1
j_gene: TRBJ1-5
v_gene: TRBV28
CDR3aa: CASGKDREENQPQHF
CDR3nt: TGTGCCAGCGGGAAGGACAGGGAAGAGAATCAGCCCCAGCATTTT

abundance: .
len: 12
d_gene: TRBD1
j_gene: TRBJ2-7
v_gene: TRBV25-1
CDR3aa: CASGDRDSEQYF
CDR3nt: TGTGCCAGCGGTGACAGGGATAGCGAGCAGTACTTC

abundance: .
len: 15
d_gene: TRBD2
j_gene: TRBJ2-7
v_gene: TRBV6-5
CDR3aa: CASSYGLAGGGEQYF
CDR3nt: TGTGCCAGCAGTTACGGGCTAGCGGGAGGGGGCGAGCAGTACTTC

abundance: .
len: 14
d_gene: .
j_gene: TRBJ1-1
v_gene: TRBV19
CDR3aa: CASKPLEGRTEAFF
CDR3nt: TGTGCCAGTAAACCCTTGGAGGGGAGGACTGAAGCTTTCTTT

abundance: .
len: 15
d_gene: TRBD2
j_gene: TRBJ2-3
v_gene: TRBV7-2
CDR3aa: CASSPLAGGGDTQYF
CDR3nt: TGTGCCAGCAGCCCGCTAGCGGGAGGCGGGGATACGCAGTATTTT

abundance: .
len: 15
d_gene: TRBD1
j_gene: TRBJ1-5
v_gene: TRBV10-1
CDR3aa: CASRFGTGGNQPQHF
CDR3nt: TGCGCCAGCAGATTCGGGACAGGGGGGAATCAGCCCCAGCATTTT

abundance: .
len: 12
d_gene: .
j_gene: TRBJ2-7
v_gene: TRBV19
CDR3aa: CASSIGGYEQYF
CDR3nt: TGTGCCAGTAGTATCGGGGGCTACGAGCAGTACTTC

abundance: .
len: 13
d_gene: .
j_gene: TRBJ1-3
v_gene: TRBV2
CDR3aa: CASSEEAGNTIYF
CDR3nt: TGTGCCAGCAGTGAGGAGGCTGGAAACACCATATATTTT

abundance: .
len: 14
d_gene: TRBD1
j_gene: TRBJ1-1
v_gene: TRBV6-1
CDR3aa: CASSPGQGATEAFF
CDR3nt: TGTGCCAGCAGTCCGGGACAGGGGGCCACTGAAGCTTTCTTT

abundance: .
len: 12
d_gene: TRBD1
j_gene: TRBJ2-1
v_gene: TRBV7-3
CDR3aa: CASSQTGGGQFF
CDR3nt: TGTGCCAGCAGCCAGACAGGGGGCGGGCAGTTCTTC

abundance: .
len: 16
d_gene: TRBD2
j_gene: TRBJ2-4
v_gene: TRBV5-1
CDR3aa: CASSVRPSGSGNIQYF
CDR3nt: TGCGCCAGCAGCGTACGCCCTAGCGGGAGTGGAAACATTCAGTACTTC

abundance: .
len: 14
d_gene: TRBD1
j_gene: TRBJ1-2
v_gene: TRBV30
CDR3aa: CAWSVLAGGNGYTF
CDR3nt: TGTGCCTGGAGTGTTTTGGCAGGGGGCAATGGCTACACCTTC

abundance: .
len: 17
d_gene: .
j_gene: TRBJ1-1
v_gene: TRBV9
CDR3aa: CASSTNPGGLANTEAFF
CDR3nt: TGTGCCAGCAGCACCAATCCTGGGGGACTTGCGAACACTGAAGCTTTCTTT

abundance: few
len: 15
d_gene: .
j_gene: TRBJ2-3
v_gene: TRBV6-1
CDR3aa: CASSPQGYSTDTQYF
CDR3nt: TGTGCCAGCAGTCCTCAGGGGTATTCCACAGATACGCAGTATTTT

abundance: .
len: 17
d_gene: TRBD1
j_gene: TRBJ1-3
v_gene: TRBV11-3
CDR3aa: CASSLTLPGQGLDTIYF
CDR3nt: TGTGCCAGCAGCCTAACCTTACCGGGACAGGGACTAGACACCATATATTTT

abundance: few
len: 15
d_gene: .
j_gene: TRBJ1-1
v_gene: TRBV14
CDR3aa: CASSLQVVGAGRAFF
CDR3nt: TGTGCCAGCAGCCTTCAGGTGGTGGGGGCCGGCCGGGCTTTCTTT

abundance: .
len: 17
d_gene: TRBD2
j_gene: TRBJ2-3
v_gene: TRBV11-2
CDR3aa: CASSTRALAALTDTQYF
CDR3nt: TGTGCCAGCAGCACTAGGGCACTAGCGGCTCTCACAGATACGCAGTATTTT

abundance: .
len: 14
d_gene: .
j_gene: TRBJ2-7
v_gene: TRBV28
CDR3aa: CASRPGGGLYEQYF
CDR3nt: TGTGCCAGCAGACCAGGTGGTGGACTCTACGAGCAGTACTTC

abundance: .
len: 12
d_gene: .
j_gene: TRBJ1-1
v_gene: TRBV30
CDR3aa: CAWRQVGTEAFF
CDR3nt: TGTGCCTGGAGACAGGTCGGCACTGAAGCTTTCTTT

abundance: .
len: 14
d_gene: TRBD1
j_gene: TRBJ1-4
v_gene: TRBV10-3
CDR3aa: CAISQGAINEKLFF
CDR3nt: TGTGCCATTAGTCAGGGGGCGATTAACGAAAAACTGTTTTTT

abundance: once
len: 15
d_gene: .
j_gene: TRBJ1-4
v_gene: TRBV7-3
CDR3aa: CASSLYGGTNEKLFF
CDR3nt: TGTGCCAGCAGCTTATATGGGGGGACTAATGAAAAACTGTTTTTT

abundance: .
len: 13
d_gene: .
j_gene: TRBJ2-7
v_gene: TRBV11-1
CDR3aa: CASSLSRGYEQYF
CDR3nt: TGTGCCAGCAGCTTATCCAGGGGATACGAGCAGTACTTC

abundance: .
len: 15
d_gene: TRBD1
j_gene: TRBJ2-1
v_gene: TRBV27
CDR3aa: CASSLSRGRVDEQFF
CDR3nt: TGTGCCAGCAGTTTATCCAGGGGGCGCGTCGATGAGCAGTTCTTC

abundance: .
len: 13
d_gene: .
j_gene: TRBJ2-7
v_gene: TRBV25-1
CDR3aa: CASSPGLTYEQYF
CDR3nt: TGTGCCAGCAGTCCCGGACTTACCTACGAGCAGTACTTC

abundance: .
len: 15
d_gene: .
j_gene: TRBJ2-1
v_gene: TRBV30
CDR3aa: CAWSVLRSSYNEQFF
CDR3nt: TGTGCCTGGAGTGTACTGCGGAGCTCCTACAATGAGCAGTTCTTC

abundance: .
len: 17
d_gene: TRBD2
j_gene: TRBJ2-7
v_gene: TRBV9
CDR3aa: CASSGEQTSGRYYEQYF
CDR3nt: TGTGCCAGCAGCGGGGAACAAACTAGCGGGAGGTACTACGAGCAGTACTTC

abundance: .
len: 17
d_gene: TRBD1
j_gene: TRBJ1-4
v_gene: TRBV5-1
CDR3aa: CASSLFPFGQGEEKLFF
CDR3nt: TGCGCCAGCAGCTTGTTTCCCTTTGGACAGGGGGAGGAAAAACTGTTTTTT

abundance: .
len: 11
d_gene: .
j_gene: TRBJ1-1
v_gene: TRBV21-1
CDR3aa: CASTDPGRAFF
CDR3nt: TGTGCCAGCACCGATCCAGGGAGGGCTTTCTTT

abundance: .
len: 15
d_gene: TRBD1
j_gene: TRBJ1-5
v_gene: TRBV5-5
CDR3aa: CASSGRDRLNQPQHF
CDR3nt: TGTGCCAGCAGCGGCCGGGACAGGTTAAATCAGCCCCAGCATTTT

abundance: few
len: 14
d_gene: .
j_gene: TRBJ1-1
v_gene: TRBV29-1
CDR3aa: CSVEHQGKNTEAFF
CDR3nt: TGCAGCGTTGAACATCAGGGAAAGAACACTGAAGCTTTCTTT

abundance: once
len: 14
d_gene: TRBD1
j_gene: TRBJ2-7
v_gene: TRBV5-1
CDR3aa: CASSTGTGGHEQYF
CDR3nt: TGCGCCAGCAGTACCGGGACAGGGGGCCACGAGCAGTACTTC

abundance: .
len: 13
d_gene: .
j_gene: TRBJ2-7
v_gene: TRBV11-3
CDR3aa: CASSLGAGYEQYF
CDR3nt: TGTGCCAGCAGCTTAGGAGCCGGCTACGAGCAGTACTTC

abundance: .
len: 13
d_gene: .
j_gene: TRBJ2-3
v_gene: TRBV6-5
CDR3aa: CASSYLTGDTQYF
CDR3nt: TGTGCCAGCAGTTACCTGACAGGAGATACGCAGTATTTT

abundance: once
len: 14
d_gene: TRBD1
j_gene: TRBJ1-1
v_gene: TRBV27
CDR3aa: CASSPETGLTEAFF
CDR3nt: TGTGCCAGCAGTCCGGAGACAGGGCTCACTGAAGCTTTCTTT

abundance: .
len: 12
d_gene: .
j_gene: TRBJ2-7
v_gene: TRBV6-5
CDR3aa: CASSSSGYEQYF
CDR3nt: TGTGCCAGCAGTTCCTCCGGCTACGAGCAGTACTTC

abundance: .
len: 16
d_gene: .
j_gene: TRBJ2-1
v_gene: TRBV5-8
CDR3aa: CASRVIGQSSYNEQFF
CDR3nt: TGTGCCAGCAGGGTCATCGGACAGAGCTCCTACAATGAGCAGTTCTTC

abundance: .
len: 13
d_gene: .
j_gene: TRBJ2-1
v_gene: TRBV7-3
CDR3aa: CASSLGLYNEQFF
CDR3nt: TGTGCCAGCAGCTTAGGACTATACAATGAGCAGTTCTTC

abundance: .
len: 17
d_gene: .
j_gene: TRBJ2-5
v_gene: TRBV7-7
CDR3aa: CASSLSLWTAFQETQYF
CDR3nt: TGTGCCAGCAGCTTATCCCTTTGGACAGCCTTCCAAGAGACCCAGTACTTC

abundance: .
len: 13
d_gene: .
j_gene: TRBJ2-1
v_gene: TRBV6-4
CDR3aa: CASSDSTVNEQFF
CDR3nt: TGTGCCAGCAGTGACTCAACAGTCAATGAGCAGTTCTTC

abundance: .
len: 13
d_gene: TRBD1
j_gene: TRBJ1-3
v_gene: TRBV9
CDR3aa: CASSVGTGDTIYF
CDR3nt: TGTGCCAGCAGCGTAGGAACAGGGGACACCATATATTTT

abundance: .
len: 13
d_gene: .
j_gene: TRBJ2-2
v_gene: TRBV5-4
CDR3aa: CASSLFSIGELFF
CDR3nt: TGTGCCAGCAGCTTGTTTAGTATAGGGGAGCTGTTTTTT

abundance: .
len: 17
d_gene: TRBD2
j_gene: TRBJ2-7
v_gene: TRBV4-3
CDR3aa: CASSLGWGLANSYEQYF
CDR3nt: TGCGCCAGCAGCCTCGGATGGGGACTAGCGAACTCCTACGAGCAGTACTTC